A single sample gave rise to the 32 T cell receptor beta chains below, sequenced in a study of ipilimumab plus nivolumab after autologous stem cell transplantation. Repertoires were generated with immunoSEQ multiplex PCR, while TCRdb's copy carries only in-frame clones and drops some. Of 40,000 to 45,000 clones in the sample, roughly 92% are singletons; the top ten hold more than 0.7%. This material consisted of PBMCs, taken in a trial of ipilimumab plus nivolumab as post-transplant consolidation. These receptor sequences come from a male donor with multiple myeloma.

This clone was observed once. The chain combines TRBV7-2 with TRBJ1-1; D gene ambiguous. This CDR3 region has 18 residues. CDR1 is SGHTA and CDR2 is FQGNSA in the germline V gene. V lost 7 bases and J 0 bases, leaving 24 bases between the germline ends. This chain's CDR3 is CASKIRSGGPLMNTEAFF. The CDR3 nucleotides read TGTGCCAGCAAGATCCGATCGGGAGGCCCGCTCATGAACACTGAAGCTTTCTTT. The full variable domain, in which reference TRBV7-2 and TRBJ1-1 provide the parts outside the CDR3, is GAGVSQSPSNKVTEKGKDVELRCDPISGHTALYWYRQSLGQGLEFLIYFQGNSAPDKSGLPSDRFSAERTGGSVSTLTIQRTQQEDSAVYLCASKIRSGGPLMNTEAFFGQGTRLTVV.

The CDR3 DNA is TGTGCCAGCAGCTTAATCCGGCCGGGACAGGGAGCCTACGAGCAGTACTTC. Its protein is CASSLIRPGQGAYEQYF. This chain joins TRBV7-8 and TRBJ2-7, with TRBD1 matching 9 bases. Per germline, CDR1 SGHVS and CDR2 FQNEAQ. This CDR3 is built from 17 residues. V trimming: 2 bases; J trimming: 2 bases; junction bases outside the gene matches: 10.

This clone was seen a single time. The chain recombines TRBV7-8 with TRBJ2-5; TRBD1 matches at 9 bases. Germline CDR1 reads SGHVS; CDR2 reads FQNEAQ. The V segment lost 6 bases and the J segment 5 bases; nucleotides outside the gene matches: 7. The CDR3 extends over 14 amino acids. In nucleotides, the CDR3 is TGTGCCAGCAGGCACAGGGGGCGCGATGAGACCCAGTACTTC. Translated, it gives CASRHRGRDETQYF.

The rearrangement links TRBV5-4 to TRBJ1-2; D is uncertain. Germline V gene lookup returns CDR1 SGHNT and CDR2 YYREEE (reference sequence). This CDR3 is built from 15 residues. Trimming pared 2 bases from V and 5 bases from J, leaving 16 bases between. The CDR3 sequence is CASSLRSGGSYGYTF. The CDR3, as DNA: TGTGCCAGCAGCTTAAGGTCGGGCGGCTCTTATGGCTACACCTTC.

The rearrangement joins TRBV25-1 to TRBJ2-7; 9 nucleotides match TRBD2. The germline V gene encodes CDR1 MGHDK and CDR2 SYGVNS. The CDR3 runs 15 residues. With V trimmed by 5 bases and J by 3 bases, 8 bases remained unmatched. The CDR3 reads CASSPQASGNYEQYF. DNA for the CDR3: TGTGCCAGCAGTCCTCAGGCTAGCGGGAACTACGAGCAGTACTTC.

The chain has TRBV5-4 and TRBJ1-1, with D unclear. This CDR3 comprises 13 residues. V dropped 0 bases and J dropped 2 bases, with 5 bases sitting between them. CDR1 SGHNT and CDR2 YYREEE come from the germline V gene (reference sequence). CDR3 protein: CASSLGTNTEAFF. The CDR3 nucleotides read TGTGCCAGCAGCTTGGGCACAAACACTGAAGCTTTCTTT.

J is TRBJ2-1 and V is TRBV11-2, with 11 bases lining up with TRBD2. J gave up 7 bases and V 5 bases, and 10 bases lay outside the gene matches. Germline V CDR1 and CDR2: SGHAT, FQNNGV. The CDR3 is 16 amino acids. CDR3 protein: CASSVQLAGVLNEQFF. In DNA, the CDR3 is TGTGCCAGCAGCGTCCAACTAGCGGGAGTCCTTAATGAGCAGTTCTTC.

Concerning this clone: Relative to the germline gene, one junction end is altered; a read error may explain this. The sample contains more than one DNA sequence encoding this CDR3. CDR3 amino acids: CASRQMSWTRTGELFF. The CDR3 DNA sequence: TGTGCCAGCAGACAAATGTCGTGGACGAGGACCGGGGAACTGTTTTTT. The chain links TRBV27 to TRBJ2-2, with D tentatively TRBD2 (5 bases). The CDR3 extends over 16 amino acids. CDR1 MNHEY and CDR2 SMNVEV come from the germline V gene (reference sequence).

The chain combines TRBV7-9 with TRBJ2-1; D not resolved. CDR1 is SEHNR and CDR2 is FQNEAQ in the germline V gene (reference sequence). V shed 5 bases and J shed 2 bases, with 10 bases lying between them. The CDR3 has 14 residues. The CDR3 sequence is CASSLSRTYNEQFF. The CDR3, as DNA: TGTGCCAGCAGCCTTAGCCGTACCTACAATGAGCAGTTCTTC.

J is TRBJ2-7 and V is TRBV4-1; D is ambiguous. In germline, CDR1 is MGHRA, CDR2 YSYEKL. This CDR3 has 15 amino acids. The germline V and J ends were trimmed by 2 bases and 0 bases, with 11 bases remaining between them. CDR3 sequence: CASSQIELASYEQYF. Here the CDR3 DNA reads TGCGCCAGCAGCCAAATCGAACTCGCCTCCTACGAGCAGTACTTC.

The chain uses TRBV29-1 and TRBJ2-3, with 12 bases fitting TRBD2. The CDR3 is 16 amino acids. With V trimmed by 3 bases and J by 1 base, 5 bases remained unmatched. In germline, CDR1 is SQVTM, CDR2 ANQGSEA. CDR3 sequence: CSVDRTSGDRTDTQYF. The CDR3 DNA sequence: TGCAGCGTTGACCGGACTAGCGGGGATCGCACAGATACGCAGTATTTT.

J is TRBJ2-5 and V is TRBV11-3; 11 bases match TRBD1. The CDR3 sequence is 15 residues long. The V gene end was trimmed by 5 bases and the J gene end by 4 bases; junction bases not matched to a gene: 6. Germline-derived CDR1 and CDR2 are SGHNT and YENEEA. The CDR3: CASSTTGTGGETQYF. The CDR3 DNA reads TGTGCCAGCAGCACGACCGGGACAGGGGGAGAGACCCAGTACTTC.

CDR3 sequence reads: CASSPRGGQETQYF. The CDR3 DNA follows: TGTGCCAGCTCACCACGGGGGGGACAAGAGACCCAGTACTTC. J is TRBJ2-5 and V is TRBV18; 7 nucleotides align to TRBD2. Germline V CDR1 and CDR2: KGHSH, LQKENI. The CDR3 is 14 amino acids. V shed 1 base, J shed 2 bases, and the junction held 1 base outside the gene matches.

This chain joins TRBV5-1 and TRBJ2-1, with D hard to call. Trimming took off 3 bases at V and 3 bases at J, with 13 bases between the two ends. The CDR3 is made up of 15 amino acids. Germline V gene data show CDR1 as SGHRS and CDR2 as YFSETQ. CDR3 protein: CASSYRRANYNEQFF. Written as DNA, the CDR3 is TGCGCCAGCAGCTATCGTCGAGCGAACTACAATGAGCAGTTCTTC.

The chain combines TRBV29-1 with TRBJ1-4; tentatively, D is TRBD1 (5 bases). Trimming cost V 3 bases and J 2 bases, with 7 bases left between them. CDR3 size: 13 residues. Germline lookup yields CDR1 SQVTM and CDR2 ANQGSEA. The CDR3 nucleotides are TGCAGCGTTGAGAACAGGACTAATGAAAAACTGTTTTTT. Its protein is CSVENRTNEKLFF.

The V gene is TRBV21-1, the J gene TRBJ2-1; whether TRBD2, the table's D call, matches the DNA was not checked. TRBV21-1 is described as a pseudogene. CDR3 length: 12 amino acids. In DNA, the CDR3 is TGTGCCAGCAGCACCAGCGGGAATGAGCAGTTCTTC. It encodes CASSTSGNEQFF.

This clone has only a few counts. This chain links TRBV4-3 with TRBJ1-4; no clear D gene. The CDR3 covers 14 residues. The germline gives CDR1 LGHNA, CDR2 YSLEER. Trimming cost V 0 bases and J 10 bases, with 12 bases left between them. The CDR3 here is CASSQDVRPRKLFF. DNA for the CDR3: TGCGCCAGCAGCCAAGATGTAAGACCCCGAAAACTGTTTTTT.

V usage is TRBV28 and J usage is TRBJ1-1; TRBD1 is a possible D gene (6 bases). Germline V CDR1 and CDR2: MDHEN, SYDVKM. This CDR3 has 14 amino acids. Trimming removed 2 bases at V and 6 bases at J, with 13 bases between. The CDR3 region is CASSLPPGDPEAFF. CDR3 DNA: TGTGCCAGCAGTTTACCTCCAGGGGACCCTGAAGCTTTCTTT.

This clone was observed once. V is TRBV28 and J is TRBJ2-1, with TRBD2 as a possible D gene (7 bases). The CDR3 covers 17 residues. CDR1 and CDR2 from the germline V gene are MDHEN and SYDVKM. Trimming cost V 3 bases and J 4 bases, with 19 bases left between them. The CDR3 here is CASSLTTGRGIYNEQFF. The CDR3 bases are TGTGCCAGCAGTTTGACCACAGGGCGGGGGATTTACAATGAGCAGTTCTTC.

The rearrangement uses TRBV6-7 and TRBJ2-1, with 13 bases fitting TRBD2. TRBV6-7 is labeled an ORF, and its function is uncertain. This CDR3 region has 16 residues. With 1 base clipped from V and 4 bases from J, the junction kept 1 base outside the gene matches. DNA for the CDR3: TGTGCCAGCAGTTACTGGGGACTAGCGGGATACAATGAGCAGTTCTTC. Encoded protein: CASSYWGLAGYNEQFF.

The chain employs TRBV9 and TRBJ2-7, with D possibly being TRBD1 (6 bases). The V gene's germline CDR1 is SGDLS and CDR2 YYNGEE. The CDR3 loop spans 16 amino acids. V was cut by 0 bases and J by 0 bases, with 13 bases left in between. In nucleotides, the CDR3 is TGTGCCAGCAGCGTAGAGGGACACGGCGGCTCCTACGAGCAGTACTTC. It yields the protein CASSVEGHGGSYEQYF.

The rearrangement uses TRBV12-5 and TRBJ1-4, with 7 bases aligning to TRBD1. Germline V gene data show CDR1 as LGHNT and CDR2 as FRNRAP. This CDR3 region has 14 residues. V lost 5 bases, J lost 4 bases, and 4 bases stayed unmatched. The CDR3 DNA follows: TGTGCTAGTGGTCGAGGACAGGTTAATGAAAAACTGTTTTTT. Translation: CASGRGQVNEKLFF.

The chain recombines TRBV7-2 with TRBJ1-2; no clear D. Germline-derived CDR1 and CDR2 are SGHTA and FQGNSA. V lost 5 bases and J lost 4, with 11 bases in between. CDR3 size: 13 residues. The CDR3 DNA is TGTGCCAGCAGCCAAGGACGCGGCTATGGCTACACCTTC. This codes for CASSQGRGYGYTF.

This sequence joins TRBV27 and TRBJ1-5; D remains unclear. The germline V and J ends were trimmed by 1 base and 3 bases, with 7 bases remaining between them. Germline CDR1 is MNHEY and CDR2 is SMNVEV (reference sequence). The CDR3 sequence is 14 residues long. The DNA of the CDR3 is TGTGCCAGCAGTTTATTTGGGGACAATCAGCCCCAGCATTTT. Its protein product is CASSLFGDNQPQHF.

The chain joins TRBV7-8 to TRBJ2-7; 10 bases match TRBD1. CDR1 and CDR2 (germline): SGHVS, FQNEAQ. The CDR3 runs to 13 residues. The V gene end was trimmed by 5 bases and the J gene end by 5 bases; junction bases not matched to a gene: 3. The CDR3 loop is CASSPTGGNEQYF. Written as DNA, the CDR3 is TGTGCCAGCAGCCCGACAGGGGGCAACGAGCAGTACTTC.

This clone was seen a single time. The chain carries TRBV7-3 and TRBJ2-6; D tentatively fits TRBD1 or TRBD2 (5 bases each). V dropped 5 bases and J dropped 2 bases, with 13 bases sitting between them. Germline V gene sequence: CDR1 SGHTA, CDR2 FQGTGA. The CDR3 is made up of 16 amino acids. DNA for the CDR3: TGTGCCAGCAGCGAGCCTCTGGGGGCTGGGGCCAACGTCCTGACTTTC. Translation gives CASSEPLGAGANVLTF.

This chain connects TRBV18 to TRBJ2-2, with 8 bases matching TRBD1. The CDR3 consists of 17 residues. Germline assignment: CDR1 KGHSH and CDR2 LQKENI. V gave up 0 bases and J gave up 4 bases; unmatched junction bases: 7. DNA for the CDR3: TGTGCCAGCTCACCACCGATCGAGACAGGGGTCACCGGGGAGCTGTTTTTT. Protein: CASSPPIETGVTGELFF.

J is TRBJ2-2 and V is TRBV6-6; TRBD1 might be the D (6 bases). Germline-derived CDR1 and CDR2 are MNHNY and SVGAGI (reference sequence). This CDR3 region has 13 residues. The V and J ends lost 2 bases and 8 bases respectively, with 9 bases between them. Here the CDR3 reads CASSYLQGGELFF. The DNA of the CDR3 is TGTGCCAGCAGTTACCTGCAGGGGGGGGAGCTGTTTTTT.

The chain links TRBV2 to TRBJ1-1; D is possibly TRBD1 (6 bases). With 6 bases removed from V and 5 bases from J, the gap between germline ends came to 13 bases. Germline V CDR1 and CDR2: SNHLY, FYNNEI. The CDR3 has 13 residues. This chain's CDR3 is CASRVIQGTEAFF. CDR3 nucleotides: TGTGCCAGCAGAGTTATACAGGGAACTGAAGCTTTCTTT.

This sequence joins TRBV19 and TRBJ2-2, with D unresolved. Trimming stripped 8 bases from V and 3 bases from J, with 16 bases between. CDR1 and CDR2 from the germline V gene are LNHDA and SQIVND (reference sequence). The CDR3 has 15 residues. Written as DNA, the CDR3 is TGTGCCAGTGCTAAAGACCCCTCGCACACCGGGGAGCTGTTTTTT. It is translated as CASAKDPSHTGELFF. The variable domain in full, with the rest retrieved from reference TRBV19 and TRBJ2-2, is DGGITQSPKYLFRKEGQNVTLSCEQNLNHDAMYWYRQDPGQGLRLIYYSQIVNDFQKGDIAEGYSVSREKKESFPLTVTSAQKNPTAFYLCASAKDPSHTGELFFGEGSRLTVL.

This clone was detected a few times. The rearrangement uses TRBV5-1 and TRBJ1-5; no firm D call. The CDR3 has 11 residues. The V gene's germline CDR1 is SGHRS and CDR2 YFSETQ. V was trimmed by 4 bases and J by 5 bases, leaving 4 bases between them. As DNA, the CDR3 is TGCGCCAGCAGCGGCGATCAGCCCCAGCATTTT. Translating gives CASSGDQPQHF.

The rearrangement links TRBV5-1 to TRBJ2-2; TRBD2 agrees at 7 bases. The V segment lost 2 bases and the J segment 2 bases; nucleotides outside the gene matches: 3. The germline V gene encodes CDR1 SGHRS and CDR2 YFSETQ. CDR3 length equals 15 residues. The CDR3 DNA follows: TGCGCCAGCAGCTTTCTAGCGGCTAACACCGGGGAGCTGTTTTTT. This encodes CASSFLAANTGELFF.